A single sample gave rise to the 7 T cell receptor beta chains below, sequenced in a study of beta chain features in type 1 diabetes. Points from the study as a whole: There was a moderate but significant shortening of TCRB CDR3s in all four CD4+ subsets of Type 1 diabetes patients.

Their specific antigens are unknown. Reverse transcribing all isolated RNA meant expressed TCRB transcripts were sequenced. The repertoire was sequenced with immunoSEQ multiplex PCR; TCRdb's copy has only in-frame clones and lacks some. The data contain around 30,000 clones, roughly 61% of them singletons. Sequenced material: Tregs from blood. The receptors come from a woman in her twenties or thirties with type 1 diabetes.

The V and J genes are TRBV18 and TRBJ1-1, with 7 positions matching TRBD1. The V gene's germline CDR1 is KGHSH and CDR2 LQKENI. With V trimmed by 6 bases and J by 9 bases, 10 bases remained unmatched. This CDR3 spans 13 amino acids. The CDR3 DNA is TGTGCCAGCTCGCAAGGGACAGACGAGAAAGCTTTCTTT. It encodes CASSQGTDEKAFF.

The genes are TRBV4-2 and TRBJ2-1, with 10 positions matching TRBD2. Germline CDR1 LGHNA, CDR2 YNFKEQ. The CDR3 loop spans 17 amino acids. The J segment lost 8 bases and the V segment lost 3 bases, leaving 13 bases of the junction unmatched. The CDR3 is CASSQNRASGSRDEQFF. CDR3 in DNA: TGTGCCAGCAGCCAGAATAGGGCTAGCGGGAGTAGGGATGAGCAGTTCTTC.

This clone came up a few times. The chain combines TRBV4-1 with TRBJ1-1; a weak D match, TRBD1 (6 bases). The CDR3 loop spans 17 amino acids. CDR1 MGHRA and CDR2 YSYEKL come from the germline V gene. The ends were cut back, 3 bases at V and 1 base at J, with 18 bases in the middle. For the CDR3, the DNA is TGCGCCAGCAGCCAGGCCCCAGGGGCCTATACGAACACTGAAGCTTTCTTT. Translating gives CASSQAPGAYTNTEAFF.

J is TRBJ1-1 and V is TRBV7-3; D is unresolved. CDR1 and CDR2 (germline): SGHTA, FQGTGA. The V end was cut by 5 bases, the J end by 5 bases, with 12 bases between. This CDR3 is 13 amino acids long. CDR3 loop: CASSKGGVTEAFF. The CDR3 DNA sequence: TGTGCCAGCAGCAAGGGCGGGGTGACTGAAGCTTTCTTT.

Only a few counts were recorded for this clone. In nucleotides, the CDR3 is TGTGCCCCGAGAGGCCTCTATGGCTACACCTTC. Amino acid sequence: CAPRGLYGYTF. The chain recombines TRBV30 with TRBJ1-2; D not resolved. Trimming took off 8 bases at V and 4 bases at J, with 11 bases between the two ends. CDR3 length: 11 residues. CDR1 and CDR2 from the germline V gene are GTSNPN and SVGIG (reference sequence).

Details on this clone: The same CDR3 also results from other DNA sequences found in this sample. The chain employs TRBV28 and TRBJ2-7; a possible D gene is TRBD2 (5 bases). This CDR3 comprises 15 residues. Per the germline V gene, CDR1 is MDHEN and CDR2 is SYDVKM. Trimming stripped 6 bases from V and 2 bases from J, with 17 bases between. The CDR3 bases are TGTGCCAGCAGGCCCTCTGAGCGGCCGCCCTACGAGCAGTACTTC. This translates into CASRPSERPPYEQYF.

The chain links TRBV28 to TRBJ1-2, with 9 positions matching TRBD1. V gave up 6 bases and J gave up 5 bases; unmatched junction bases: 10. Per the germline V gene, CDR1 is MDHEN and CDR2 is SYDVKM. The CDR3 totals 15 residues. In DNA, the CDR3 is TGTGCCAGCAGCAGATTGGACAGGGGTCATTATGGCTACACCTTC. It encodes CASSRLDRGHYGYTF.